The 32 T cell receptor beta chains below come from one sample, sequenced in a study of blood T cell repertoires in COVID-19. Produced via immunoSEQ multiplex PCR; TCRdb's table is partial and in-frame only. The sample consists of some 250,000 clones, approximately 90% of them appearing once. The sequencing sample was made of peripheral blood. These receptors came from a woman aged 40 to 50 who had recovered from COVID-19.

The chain combines TRBV30 with TRBJ2-5; tentative D call: TRBD2 (5 bases). Trimming cost V 0 bases and J 1 base, with 9 bases left between them. The V gene's germline CDR1 is GTSNPN and CDR2 SVGIG (reference sequence). This CDR3 has 14 residues. CDR3 DNA: TGTGCCTGGAGTGTACTGGGGAGCCAAGAGACCCAGTACTTC. Its translation is CAWSVLGSQETQYF.

The chain carries TRBV9 and TRBJ2-2; 9 bases match TRBD1. CDR3 length: 17 residues. The germline V gene has CDR1 SGDLS and CDR2 YYNGEE. With 4 bases clipped from V and 7 bases from J, the junction kept 14 bases outside the gene matches. CDR3 in amino acids: CASSTRTGVAGNGELFF. CDR3 DNA sequence: TGTGCCAGCAGCACGAGGACAGGGGTCGCCGGCAACGGGGAGCTGTTTTTT.

The chain recombines TRBV5-6 with TRBJ2-3; a possible D gene is TRBD2 (5 bases). Trimming left V 6 bases short and J 4 bases short, with 9 bases between. Germline CDR1 SGHDT, CDR2 YYEEEE. There are 12 residues in the CDR3. CDR3 sequence reads: CASKSGSDTQYF. For the CDR3, the DNA is TGTGCCAGCAAGTCGGGGTCAGATACGCAGTATTTT. The variable domain in full, completed from reference TRBV5-6 and TRBJ2-3, reads DAGVTQSPTHLIKTRGQQVTLRCSPKSGHDTVSWYQQALGQGPQFIFQYYEEEERQRGNFPDRFSGHQFPNYSSELNVNALLLGDSALYLCASKSGSDTQYFGPGTRLTVL.

This chain uses TRBV15 with TRBJ2-5; TRBD2 matches 7 bases. Germline CDR1 and CDR2: LNHNV and YYDKDF (reference sequence). This CDR3 has 16 amino acids. The V segment lost 5 bases and the J segment 0 bases; nucleotides outside the gene matches: 9. The CDR3 sequence is CATSRSGPNHQETQYF. For the CDR3, the DNA is TGTGCCACCAGCCGTAGCGGGCCGAACCACCAAGAGACCCAGTACTTC.

The chain couples TRBV5-4 to TRBJ2-3; D unclear. Germline V gene lookup returns CDR1 SGHNT and CDR2 YYREEE (reference sequence). This CDR3 has 12 amino acids. The ends were cut back, 4 bases at V and 6 bases at J, with 9 bases in the middle. CDR3 amino acids: CASSAVGDTQYF. In nucleotides, the CDR3 is TGTGCCAGCAGCGCAGTTGGCGATACGCAGTATTTT.

CDR3 DNA: TGCGCCAGCAGGAGAGGGGGCACGGGCAATCAGCCCCAGCATTTT. Residues: CASRRGGTGNQPQHF. This chain uses TRBV10-2 with TRBJ1-5; 7 positions match TRBD1. Germline loops: CDR1 WSHSY, CDR2 SAAADI. The CDR3 runs 15 residues. Germline trimming cut 6 bases from V and 2 bases from J; bases unmatched to any gene: 7.

The CDR3 protein is CASSQTVEGQTQYF. The CDR3 DNA reads as TGTGCCAGCAGCCAGACCGTGGAGGGTCAGACCCAGTACTTC. J is TRBJ2-5 and V is TRBV6-5, with D possibly being TRBD2 (6 bases). The CDR3 covers 14 residues. Germline CDR1 reads MNHEY; CDR2 reads SVGAGI. The ends were cut back, 6 bases at V and 6 bases at J, with 17 bases in the middle.

The chain joins TRBV9 to TRBJ2-1, with TRBD1 identical over 7 bases. V trimming: 4 bases; J trimming: 1 base; junction bases outside the gene matches: 5. The CDR3 loop spans 15 amino acids. Germline V lookup: CDR1 SGDLS, CDR2 YYNGEE. Written as DNA, the CDR3 is TGTGCCAGCAGCACCGGGACAGCATCCTACAATGAGCAGTTCTTC. Translating gives CASSTGTASYNEQFF.

The V gene is TRBV2, the J gene TRBJ2-5; D unclear. The ends were cut back, 6 bases at V and 5 bases at J, with 7 bases in the middle. The length of the CDR3 is 11 residues. Germline CDR1 SNHLY, CDR2 FYNNEI. CDR3 coding DNA: TGTGCCAGCAGACTCTCGGAGACCCAGTACTTC. Amino acid sequence: CASRLSETQYF.

About this clone: The same CDR3 also results from other DNA sequences found in this sample. The rearrangement joins TRBV5-1 to TRBJ1-5; unclear D gene. Germline assignment: CDR1 SGHRS and CDR2 YFSETQ. Trimming cost V 2 bases and J 2 bases, with 8 bases left between them. This CDR3 contains 14 residues. In nucleotides, the CDR3 is TGCGCCAGCAGCTTAAGTGGAGGCAATCAGCCCCAGCATTTT. Its protein is CASSLSGGNQPQHF.

This rearrangement joins TRBV9 to TRBJ2-6; maybe TRBD2 (6 bases). Per germline, CDR1 SGDLS and CDR2 YYNGEE. The CDR3 consists of 18 residues. V was shortened by 0 bases and J by 0 bases, with 13 bases between the two germline ends. CDR3 in amino acids: CASSVALAPSSGANVLTF. The CDR3 nucleotides are TGTGCCAGCAGCGTAGCTCTAGCGCCAAGCTCTGGGGCCAACGTCCTGACTTTC.

The chain has TRBV19 and TRBJ2-5; D may be TRBD2 (6 bases). The CDR3 contains 13 residues. V was cut by 4 bases and J by 1 base, with 7 bases left in between. Germline loops: CDR1 LNHDA, CDR2 SQIVND (reference sequence). The CDR3 nucleotides read TGTGCCAGTAGTACCGGGAGCCAAGAGACCCAGTACTTC. It specifies CASSTGSQETQYF.

V gene TRBV7-3 combines with J gene TRBJ2-1, with D maybe TRBD2 (6 bases). Trimming left V 1 base short and J 7 bases short, with 26 bases between. The CDR3 length is 19 residues. Per the germline V gene, CDR1 is SGHTA and CDR2 is FQGTGA. CDR3 residues: CASSLREVGFGGKHNEQFF. The CDR3 DNA is TGTGCCAGCAGCTTAAGGGAGGTTGGTTTTGGCGGGAAGCATAATGAGCAGTTCTTC.

The CDR3 sequence: CASTVQDTYTGELFF. The CDR3 DNA follows: TGTGCCAGCACCGTACAGGACACCTACACCGGGGAGCTGTTTTTT. The chain carries TRBV28 and TRBJ2-2; tentative D call: TRBD1 (5 bases). Trimming took 7 bases from V and 3 from J, leaving 15 bases between them. The CDR3 consists of 15 residues. Germline V gives CDR1 MDHEN, CDR2 SYDVKM.

The chain combines TRBV7-2 with TRBJ2-1; 9 bases agree with TRBD2. The CDR3 loop spans 13 amino acids. Per germline, CDR1 SGHTA and CDR2 FQGNSA. Germline trimming cut 5 bases from V and 6 bases from J; bases unmatched to any gene: 2. The CDR3 here is CASSTSGRNEQFF. CDR3 nucleotide sequence: TGTGCCAGCAGCACTAGCGGGCGCAATGAGCAGTTCTTC.

J is TRBJ1-4 and V is TRBV11-2, with D possibly being TRBD1 (6 bases). V was shortened by 5 bases and J by 4 bases, with 14 bases between the two germline ends. Germline CDR1 is SGHAT and CDR2 is FQNNGV. CDR3 length: 15 amino acids. The CDR3, as DNA: TGTGCCAGCAGCCCACGGGGAGGGGGTAATGAAAAACTGTTTTTT. Protein product: CASSPRGGGNEKLFF.

The rearrangement uses TRBV9 and TRBJ2-5, with 10 bases lining up with TRBD2. The CDR3 is 16 residues long. With 3 bases clipped from V and 5 bases from J, the junction kept 10 bases outside the gene matches. Germline lookup yields CDR1 SGDLS and CDR2 YYNGEE. The CDR3 region has the DNA TGTGCCAGCAGCGCCACCTCTAGCGGGAGTTGGGAGACCCAGTACTTC. It encodes CASSATSSGSWETQYF.

The CDR3 DNA is TGTGCCAGCAGCTTAGTCTCTGGGAGGGATACGCAGTATTTT. Encoded protein: CASSLVSGRDTQYF. The chain uses TRBV7-2 and TRBJ2-3, with D tentatively TRBD2 (6 bases). CDR1 and CDR2 (germline): SGHTA, FQGNSA. The CDR3 is 14 amino acids. V lost 1 base to trimming and J lost 6 bases, with 11 bases between them.

The genes are TRBV11-3 and TRBJ2-3, with TRBD2 matching 7 bases. The CDR3 length is 16 residues. Germline-derived CDR1 and CDR2 are SGHNT and YENEEA. The V segment lost 1 base and the J segment 1 base; nucleotides outside the gene matches: 5. This chain's CDR3 is CASSLGLAVGTDTQYF. The DNA for the CDR3 is TGTGCCAGCAGCTTAGGGCTAGCGGTGGGCACAGATACGCAGTATTTT.

The gene calls are TRBV7-2 and TRBJ2-1; tentatively, D is TRBD1 (7 bases). The germline V gene has CDR1 SGHTA and CDR2 FQGNSA. This CDR3 comprises 13 residues. The V end lost 8 bases, the J end lost 9 bases, and 17 bases lay between the germline ends. In nucleotides, the CDR3 is TGTGCCAGCTCCCAGGGGGAGGTCGGTGAGCAGTTCTTC. Its protein product is CASSQGEVGEQFF.

The J gene is TRBJ2-1, the V gene TRBV23-1, with TRBD2 identical over 7 bases. TRBV23-1 is given ORF status, its function remaining uncertain. The CDR3 extends over 23 amino acids. Losses at the gene ends were 3 bases for V and 3 bases for J; bases not matched to a gene: 29. The CDR3: CASSQPPPGVDPPRRESYNEQFF. CDR3 bases: TGCGCCAGCAGTCAGCCCCCCCCCGGGGTGGACCCCCCCCGGCGGGAGAGCTACAATGAGCAGTTCTTC.

V and J are TRBV5-6 and TRBJ1-2, with TRBD1 as a possible D gene (5 bases). V lost 4 bases to trimming and J lost 0 bases, with 13 bases between them. CDR1 SGHDT and CDR2 YYEEEE come from the germline V gene. The CDR3 is 15 amino acids. CDR3 sequence: CASSPRGGSNYGYTF. The CDR3 DNA reads TGTGCCAGCAGCCCCCGTGGGGGGTCTAACTATGGCTACACCTTC.

The chain uses TRBV20-1 and TRBJ2-2, with 8 bases fitting TRBD2. The CDR3 covers 14 residues. V lost 3 bases to trimming and J lost 5 bases; unmatched junction nucleotides: 5. Per the germline V gene, CDR1 is DFQATT and CDR2 is SNEGSKA (reference sequence). The DNA for the CDR3 is TGCAGTGCTAGTGTGGTAGCGGGGACCGGGGAGCTGTTTTTT. It encodes CSASVVAGTGELFF.

This clone was found a few times. The junction differs from germline at one of its ends, possibly a read error. J is TRBJ1-6 and V is TRBV5-6; 7 bases are shared with TRBD1. CDR1 and CDR2 from the germline V gene are SGHDT and YYEEEE. This CDR3 has 13 amino acids. CDR3 residues: CASSLPEPGQIMF. The DNA for the CDR3 is TGTGCCAGCAGCTTGCCCGAACCGGGACAGATCATGTTT.

This sequence joins TRBV5-6 and TRBJ2-1; 10 nucleotides match TRBD2. The CDR3 extends over 15 amino acids. The germline V gene encodes CDR1 SGHDT and CDR2 YYEEEE. The trim removed 2 bases at V and 9 bases at J, leaving 8 bases unmatched. CDR3 sequence (DNA): TGTGCCAGCAGCTTAGGGGCTAGCGGGAGTTTTGAGCAGTTCTTC. Translated, it gives CASSLGASGSFEQFF. The complete variable domain, with remaining parts taken from reference TRBV5-6 and TRBJ2-1, reads DAGVTQSPTHLIKTRGQQVTLRCSPKSGHDTVSWYQQALGQGPQFIFQYYEEEERQRGNFPDRFSGHQFPNYSSELNVNALLLGDSALYLCASSLGASGSFEQFFGPGTRLTVL.

CDR3 in amino acids: CASKLQGWNQPQHF. CDR3 coding DNA: TGTGCCAGCAAGCTACAGGGTTGGAATCAGCCCCAGCATTTT. J is TRBJ1-5 and V is TRBV27; D may be TRBD1 (6 bases). Trimming removed 7 bases at V and 4 bases at J, with 14 bases between. The CDR3 is made up of 14 amino acids. Germline V lookup: CDR1 MNHEY, CDR2 SMNVEV (reference sequence).

The chain employs TRBV27 and TRBJ2-7; a possible D gene is TRBD1 (6 bases). Germline V lookup: CDR1 MNHEY, CDR2 SMNVEV (reference sequence). Trimming removed 5 bases at V and 4 bases at J, with 12 bases between. The CDR3 contains 13 residues. The CDR3 DNA sequence: TGTGCCAGCAGTCGAGGGGGTGGATACGAGCAGTACTTC. Amino acid sequence: CASSRGGGYEQYF.

This chain connects TRBV30 to TRBJ2-3, with 7 nucleotides matching TRBD2. Trimming removed 4 bases from V and 0 bases from J; junction bases left unmatched: 4. The germline V gene encodes CDR1 GTSNPN and CDR2 SVGIG (reference sequence). The CDR3 covers 14 residues. CDR3 in DNA: TGTGCCTGGACATGGGGGGGGAGCACAGATACGCAGTATTTT. Protein product: CAWTWGGSTDTQYF. The variable domain in full, with the rest retrieved from reference TRBV30 and TRBJ2-3, is SQTIHQWPATLVQPVGSPLSLECTVEGTSNPNLYWYRQAAGRGLQLLFYSVGIGQISSEVPQNLSASRPQDRQFILSSKKLLLSDSGFYLCAWTWGGSTDTQYFGPGTRLTVL.

This chain's CDR3 is CASSPGGAYGETQYF. The CDR3 nucleotides are TGTGCCAGCAGCCCGGGGGGTGCGTACGGAGAGACCCAGTACTTC. J is TRBJ2-5 and V is TRBV3-1 (or the pseudogene TRBV3-2), with 7 bases lining up with TRBD2. Germline CDR1 reads LGHDT; CDR2 reads YNNKEL (reference sequence). The V segment lost 4 bases and the J segment 4 bases; nucleotides outside the gene matches: 9. CDR3 length: 15 residues.

This chain links TRBV11-2 with TRBJ1-1; no definite D call. The CDR3 is 12 residues long. The germline gives CDR1 SGHAT, CDR2 FQNNGV. V was cut by 5 bases and J by 11 bases, with 15 bases left in between. The CDR3 is CASSPLAGSAFF. CDR3 in DNA: TGTGCCAGCAGCCCCCTGGCCGGTAGCGCTTTCTTT.

V and J are TRBV5-6 and TRBJ2-3; possible D gene TRBD1, 5 bases. The CDR3 consists of 16 residues. Germline CDR1 reads SGHDT; CDR2 reads YYEEEE. Between the trimmed V and J ends, which lost 0 bases and 6 bases, there was a span of 17 bases. This CDR3 is CASSLVFGGAGDTQYF. In nucleotides, the CDR3 is TGTGCCAGCAGCTTGGTTTTTGGTGGGGCCGGGGATACGCAGTATTTT.

The rearrangement links TRBV2 to TRBJ1-2; D perhaps matches TRBD1 (5 bases). V was clipped by 4 bases and J by 6 bases, with 12 bases between them. CDR3 length equals 13 residues. In germline, CDR1 is SNHLY, CDR2 FYNNEI. CDR3 loop: CASSGGRADGYTF. CDR3 bases: TGTGCCAGCAGTGGGGGCAGGGCGGATGGCTACACCTTC.